Below, 18 T cell receptor beta chains from the same sample are listed, as sequenced in a study of blood T cells in healthy people across ages. Using a J-beta primer mix together with a sample-barcoded 5' primer, a second PCR was run for roughly 6 to 11 cycles. TCRdb reprocessed the 5' RACE reads with MiXCR, giving one entry per CDR3 protein. The sample gives 1.2 million to 1.5 million distinct CDR3 sequences, almost 60% of which show up once; 5% to 7% is in the top ten. Source material: blood. These receptors came from a man aged 18 to 29 in good health.

This clonotype was seen only once. The rearrangement links TRBV29-1 to TRBJ2-5; D call uncertain. V was cut by 6 bases and J by 11 bases, with 22 bases left in between. This CDR3 has 13 residues. Germline assignment: CDR1 SQVTM and CDR2 ANQGSEA. In DNA, the CDR3 is TGCAGCGTCCTCTCCCGCTCCTACAATGAGCAGTACTTC. As protein: CSVLSRSYNEQYF.

The sample holds one count of this clonotype. The chain recombines TRBV11-2 with TRBJ1-2; no clear D. This CDR3 contains 16 residues. V lost 5 bases, J lost 2 bases, and 18 bases lay in between. Germline V lookup: CDR1 SGHAT, CDR2 FQNNGV. DNA of the CDR3: TGTGCCAGCAGCCACCTCCATCGGACTGTCAACTATGGCTACACCTTC. The encoded protein is CASSHLHRTVNYGYTF.

Worth noting for this clonotype: A single base separates this from a much larger clone, so it may be a read error. The chain couples TRBV20-1 to TRBJ2-1; TRBD2 is a possible D gene (5 bases). The DNA end is a closer match to TRBJ2-7, so the J assignment may be wrong. The CDR3 runs to 15 residues. The germline gives CDR1 DFQATT, CDR2 SNEGSKA (reference sequence). In DNA form, the CDR3 reads TGCAGTGCTTCACCTAGGGCTGAGGGATACAATGAGCAGTACTTC. Its translation is CSASPRAEGYNEQYF.

The V gene is TRBV6-2 or TRBV6-3, the J gene TRBJ2-7; a possible D gene is TRBD1 (6 bases). Trimming shortened V by 3 bases and J by 5 bases, and 17 bases separated the two germline ends. The CDR3 has 15 residues. Germline CDR1 reads MNHEY; CDR2 reads SVGEGT. The CDR3 region is CASSYTTGSTDEQYF. The CDR3 region has the DNA TGTGCCAGCAGTTATACGACAGGTTCGACCGACGAGCAGTACTTC.

This rearrangement joins TRBV15 to TRBJ2-3, with D possibly matching TRBD2 (6 bases). CDR3 length: 14 amino acids. The germline gives CDR1 LNHNV, CDR2 YYDKDF (reference sequence). Trimming took off 0 bases at V and 6 bases at J, with 10 bases between the two ends. The CDR3: CATSRDGGWDTQYF. In nucleotides, the CDR3 is TGTGCCACCAGCAGAGATGGAGGGTGGGATACGCAGTATTTT. Filled out from reference TRBV15 and TRBJ2-3, the complete variable domain reads DAMVIQNPRYQVTQFGKPVTLSCSQTLNHNVMYWYQQKSSQAPKLLFHYYDKDFNNEADTPDNFQSRRPNTSFCFLDIRSPGLGDTAMYLCATSRDGGWDTQYFGPGTRLTVL.

This clonotype was recorded once. The chain employs TRBV20-1 and TRBJ2-7, with D perhaps TRBD1 or TRBD2 (6 bases each). Germline CDR1 DFQATT, CDR2 SNEGSKA (reference sequence). The CDR3 has 12 amino acids. The CDR3 is CGGGGTVYEQYF. The CDR3 bases are TGCGGTGGAGGGGGGACCGTCTACGAGCAGTACTTC.

The CDR3 DNA reads as TGTGCCAGCAGTCCCAGGGGATACGATACGCAGTATTTT. Its translation is CASSPRGYDTQYF. The chain combines TRBV28 with TRBJ2-3; tentative D call: TRBD1 (6 bases). Germline V gene sequence: CDR1 MDHEN, CDR2 SYDVKM. V lost 5 bases to trimming and J lost 6 bases, with 12 bases between them. The CDR3 covers 13 residues.

J is TRBJ1-1 and V is TRBV6-6; possible D gene TRBD1, 6 bases. Germline lookup yields CDR1 MNHNY and CDR2 SVGAGI (reference sequence). The CDR3 is made up of 14 amino acids. The germline V and J ends were trimmed by 6 bases and 1 base, with 12 bases remaining between them. CDR3 DNA sequence: TGTGCCAGCAGCTTCGACAGGAGGAACACTGAAGCTTTCTTT. Its translation is CASSFDRRNTEAFF.

The chain carries TRBV21-1 and TRBJ1-2; no check of the table's D call, TRBD1, against the DNA was made. TRBV21-1 is noted as a pseudogene. This CDR3 spans 19 amino acids. The CDR3 loop is CASSKAHGTGEGSNYGYTF. The CDR3, as DNA: TGTGCCAGCAGCAAAGCCCATGGGACAGGGGAGGGGTCTAACTATGGCTACACCTTC.

This clonotype has only a few counts. This sequence joins TRBV20-1 and TRBJ2-4, with a weak D call TRBD1 (5 bases). The J call is in doubt because the DNA end fits TRBJ2-5 better. CDR3 length equals 13 residues. The germline V gene encodes CDR1 DFQATT and CDR2 SNEGSKA (reference sequence). Here the CDR3 DNA reads TGCAGTGCTATTTTGGGGCCCCAAGAGACCCAGTACTTC. Protein sequence: CSAILGPQETQYF.

This clonotype was recorded a few times. The V call is TRBV10-3, the J call TRBJ1-5; D is possibly TRBD1 (5 bases). The CDR3 spans 14 residues. Deletions cut 2 bases from V and 7 bases from J, with 12 bases between. CDR1 ENHRY and CDR2 SYGVKD come from the germline V gene. DNA of the CDR3: TGTGCCATCAGTGAGGGTTGGGGGATCCAGCCCCAGCATTTT. It encodes CAISEGWGIQPQHF.

The gene calls are TRBV30 and TRBJ2-1, with 12 bases lining up with TRBD2. J lost 11 bases, V lost 2 bases, and 7 bases had no gene match. Looked up from germline, CDR1 is GTSNPN and CDR2 is SVGIG (reference sequence). The CDR3 has 14 residues. Written as DNA, the CDR3 is TGTGCCTGGAGTCCGGGACTAGCGGGCCTTCAGCAGTTCTTC. It translates to CAWSPGLAGLQQFF.

On this clonotype itself: One end of the junction does not line up with germline, which may come from a read error. The chain combines TRBV3-1 with TRBJ1-2; D is unresolved. The germline V gene has CDR1 LGHDT and CDR2 YNNKEL (reference sequence). This CDR3 contains 15 residues. As DNA, the CDR3 is TGCGCCAGCAGCCAAGATATGGCCGCTACCTATGGCTACACCTTC. This encodes CASSQDMAATYGYTF.

About this clonotype: One end of the junction varies from germline; a read error may be responsible. The chain carries TRBV7-7 and TRBJ2-5; 9 bases line up with TRBD1. Germline V gene data show CDR1 as SSHAT and CDR2 as FNYEAQ (reference sequence). This CDR3 spans 18 amino acids. The CDR3 bases are TGTGCTAGCAGCTTAGCCATGGGTACAGGGGGCCTCCAAGAGACCCAGTACTTC. Amino acid sequence: CASSLAMGTGGLQETQYF.

The rearrangement links TRBV12-3 or TRBV12-4 to TRBJ2-5; 10 nucleotides line up with TRBD2. The CDR3 extends over 15 amino acids. With 3 bases clipped from V and 11 bases from J, the junction kept 12 bases outside the gene matches. This chain's CDR3 is CASSFRSGGANEQYF. For the CDR3, the DNA is TGTGCCAGCAGTTTTAGGAGCGGGGGGGCAAATGAGCAGTACTTC.

V gene TRBV12-3 or TRBV12-4 combines with J gene TRBJ2-3, with 7 bases identical to TRBD2. The V segment lost 2 bases and the J segment 0 bases; nucleotides outside the gene matches: 5. The CDR3 is 16 residues long. CDR3 region: CASSLLTSLSTDTQYF. In DNA, the CDR3 is TGTGCCAGCAGTTTATTGACTAGCCTGAGCACAGATACGCAGTATTTT.

In this sample, this clonotype turned up a few times. V and J are TRBV7-9 and TRBJ1-1, with D hard to call. The CDR3 loop spans 14 amino acids. Germline loops: CDR1 SEHNR, CDR2 FQNEAQ (reference sequence). V lost 1 base and J 1 base, leaving 7 bases between the germline ends. The CDR3 DNA reads TGTGCCAGCAGCTTAGGAGTTTCGAACACTGAAGCTTTCTTT. This sequence encodes CASSLGVSNTEAFF. Combining the CDR3 with reference TRBV7-9 and TRBJ1-1 gives the whole variable domain DTGVSQNPRHKITKRGQNVTFRCDPISEHNRLYWYRQTLGQGPEFLTYFQNEAQLEKSRLLSDRFSAERPKGSFSTLEIQRTEQGDSAMYLCASSLGVSNTEAFFGQGTRLTVV.

This clonotype showed up just a few times. V usage is TRBV29-1 and J usage is TRBJ2-4; TRBD1 aligns across 10 bases. This CDR3 has 14 amino acids. V trimming: 6 bases; J trimming: 4 bases; junction bases outside the gene matches: 6. Germline V gene sequence: CDR1 SQVTM, CDR2 ANQGSEA. In nucleotides, the CDR3 is TGCAGCGTCAGCTGGACAGGGGGAAAAAACATTCAGTACTTC. The encoded protein is CSVSWTGGKNIQYF.